A single sample is the source of the 4 T cell receptor beta chains below, sequenced in a study of T cell responses to AZD1222 COVID-19 vaccine. TCRdb's copy holds only in-frame clones and misses some; the assay was immunoSEQ multiplex PCR. Here the sample spans fewer than 300,000 clones, more than 85% being singletons. The sample here was peripheral blood, taken on day 0 of AZD1222 vaccination. The receptor set was obtained from an adult in good health.

CDR3 in amino acids: CASSFLTSGDPNTGELFF. CDR3 DNA: TGCGCCAGCAGTTTTCTGACTAGCGGGGACCCGAACACCGGGGAGCTGTTTTTT. V gene TRBV5-1 combines with J gene TRBJ2-2, with 11 positions matching TRBD2. The V and J ends lost 5 bases and 0 bases, in that order; junction bases with no gene match: 9. The CDR3 is 18 amino acids. Germline V lookup: CDR1 SGHRS, CDR2 YFSETQ. Using reference TRBV5-1 and TRBJ2-2 for the parts outside the CDR3, the full variable domain is KAGVTQTPRYLIKTRGQQVTLSCSPISGHRSVSWYQQTPGQGLQFLFEYFSETQRNKGNFPGRFSGRQFSNSRSEMNVSTLELGDSALYLCASSFLTSGDPNTGELFFGEGSRLTVL.

The chain recombines TRBV5-6 with TRBJ1-4; D is possibly TRBD1 (6 bases). Germline V gene data show CDR1 as SGHDT and CDR2 as YYEEEE. This CDR3 is built from 13 residues. The germline V and J ends were trimmed by 5 bases and 4 bases, with 9 bases remaining between them. This CDR3 reads CASRGQLNEKLFF. The CDR3 nucleotides read TGTGCCAGCAGAGGACAGCTTAATGAAAAACTGTTTTTT. Full variable domain (outside the CDR3, taken from reference TRBV5-6 and TRBJ1-4): DAGVTQSPTHLIKTRGQQVTLRCSPKSGHDTVSWYQQALGQGPQFIFQYYEEEERQRGNFPDRFSGHQFPNYSSELNVNALLLGDSALYLCASRGQLNEKLFFGSGTQLSVL.

The chain employs TRBV28 and TRBJ1-5; possibly TRBD1 for D (6 bases). Germline V CDR1 and CDR2: MDHEN, SYDVKM. Trimming removed 2 bases at V and 1 base at J, with 9 bases between. The CDR3 loop spans 15 amino acids. The CDR3 region is CASSLQQGSNQPQHF. The CDR3, as DNA: TGTGCCAGCAGTTTACAACAGGGAAGCAATCAGCCCCAGCATTTT.

V and J are TRBV3-1 (or the pseudogene TRBV3-2) and TRBJ2-3; TRBD2 matches 7 bases. This CDR3 comprises 17 residues. The germline V gene encodes CDR1 LGHDT and CDR2 YNNKEL (reference sequence). V shed 2 bases and J 2 bases; nucleotides not matched to a gene: 10. CDR3 in DNA: TGTGCCAGCAGCCAAACCCTCGGGGGAGGGCTCACAGATACGCAGTATTTT. It translates to CASSQTLGGGLTDTQYF.